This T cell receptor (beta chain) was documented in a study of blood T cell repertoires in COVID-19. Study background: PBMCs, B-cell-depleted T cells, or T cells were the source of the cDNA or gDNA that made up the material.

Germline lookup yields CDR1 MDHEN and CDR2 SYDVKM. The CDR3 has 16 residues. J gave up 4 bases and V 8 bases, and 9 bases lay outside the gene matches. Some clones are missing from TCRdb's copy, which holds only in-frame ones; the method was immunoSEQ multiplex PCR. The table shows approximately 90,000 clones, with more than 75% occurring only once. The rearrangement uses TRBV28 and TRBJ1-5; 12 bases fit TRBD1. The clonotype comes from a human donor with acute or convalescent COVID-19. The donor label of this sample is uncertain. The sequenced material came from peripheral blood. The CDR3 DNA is TGTGCCAGCGGGACGATGGGACAGGGGGCTAATCAGCCCCAGCATTTT. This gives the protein CASGTMGQGANQPQHF.